This TCR beta chain was captured by sequencing in a study of blood T cells in healthy people across ages. Broader study findings: Across the age range, TCR beta diversity per million T cells fell in a roughly linear way.

The V gene's germline CDR1 is LNHNV and CDR2 YYDKDF (reference sequence). V was trimmed by 8 bases and J by 2 bases, leaving 12 bases between them. The CDR3 has 13 residues. Each individual donor underwent a draw of approximately 10 milliliters of peripheral blood. It was with a sample-barcoded 5' primer and a J-beta primer mix that a second PCR of roughly 7 to 12 cycles was run. TCRdb re-analysed the 5' RACE reads in MiXCR, keeping a single row per CDR3 protein. The sample contains around 400,000 distinct CDR3 sequences, approximately 47% of which appear only once. A remark on this clonotype: Its target is unknown.

The V gene is TRBV15, the J gene TRBJ1-2; TRBD1 might be the D (5 bases). The TCR originated in a man between 60 and 70 years old in good health. The specimen sequenced was blood. CDR3: CATYAGQNYGYTF. The CDR3 bases are TGTGCCACCTACGCGGGGCAGAACTATGGCTACACCTTC.